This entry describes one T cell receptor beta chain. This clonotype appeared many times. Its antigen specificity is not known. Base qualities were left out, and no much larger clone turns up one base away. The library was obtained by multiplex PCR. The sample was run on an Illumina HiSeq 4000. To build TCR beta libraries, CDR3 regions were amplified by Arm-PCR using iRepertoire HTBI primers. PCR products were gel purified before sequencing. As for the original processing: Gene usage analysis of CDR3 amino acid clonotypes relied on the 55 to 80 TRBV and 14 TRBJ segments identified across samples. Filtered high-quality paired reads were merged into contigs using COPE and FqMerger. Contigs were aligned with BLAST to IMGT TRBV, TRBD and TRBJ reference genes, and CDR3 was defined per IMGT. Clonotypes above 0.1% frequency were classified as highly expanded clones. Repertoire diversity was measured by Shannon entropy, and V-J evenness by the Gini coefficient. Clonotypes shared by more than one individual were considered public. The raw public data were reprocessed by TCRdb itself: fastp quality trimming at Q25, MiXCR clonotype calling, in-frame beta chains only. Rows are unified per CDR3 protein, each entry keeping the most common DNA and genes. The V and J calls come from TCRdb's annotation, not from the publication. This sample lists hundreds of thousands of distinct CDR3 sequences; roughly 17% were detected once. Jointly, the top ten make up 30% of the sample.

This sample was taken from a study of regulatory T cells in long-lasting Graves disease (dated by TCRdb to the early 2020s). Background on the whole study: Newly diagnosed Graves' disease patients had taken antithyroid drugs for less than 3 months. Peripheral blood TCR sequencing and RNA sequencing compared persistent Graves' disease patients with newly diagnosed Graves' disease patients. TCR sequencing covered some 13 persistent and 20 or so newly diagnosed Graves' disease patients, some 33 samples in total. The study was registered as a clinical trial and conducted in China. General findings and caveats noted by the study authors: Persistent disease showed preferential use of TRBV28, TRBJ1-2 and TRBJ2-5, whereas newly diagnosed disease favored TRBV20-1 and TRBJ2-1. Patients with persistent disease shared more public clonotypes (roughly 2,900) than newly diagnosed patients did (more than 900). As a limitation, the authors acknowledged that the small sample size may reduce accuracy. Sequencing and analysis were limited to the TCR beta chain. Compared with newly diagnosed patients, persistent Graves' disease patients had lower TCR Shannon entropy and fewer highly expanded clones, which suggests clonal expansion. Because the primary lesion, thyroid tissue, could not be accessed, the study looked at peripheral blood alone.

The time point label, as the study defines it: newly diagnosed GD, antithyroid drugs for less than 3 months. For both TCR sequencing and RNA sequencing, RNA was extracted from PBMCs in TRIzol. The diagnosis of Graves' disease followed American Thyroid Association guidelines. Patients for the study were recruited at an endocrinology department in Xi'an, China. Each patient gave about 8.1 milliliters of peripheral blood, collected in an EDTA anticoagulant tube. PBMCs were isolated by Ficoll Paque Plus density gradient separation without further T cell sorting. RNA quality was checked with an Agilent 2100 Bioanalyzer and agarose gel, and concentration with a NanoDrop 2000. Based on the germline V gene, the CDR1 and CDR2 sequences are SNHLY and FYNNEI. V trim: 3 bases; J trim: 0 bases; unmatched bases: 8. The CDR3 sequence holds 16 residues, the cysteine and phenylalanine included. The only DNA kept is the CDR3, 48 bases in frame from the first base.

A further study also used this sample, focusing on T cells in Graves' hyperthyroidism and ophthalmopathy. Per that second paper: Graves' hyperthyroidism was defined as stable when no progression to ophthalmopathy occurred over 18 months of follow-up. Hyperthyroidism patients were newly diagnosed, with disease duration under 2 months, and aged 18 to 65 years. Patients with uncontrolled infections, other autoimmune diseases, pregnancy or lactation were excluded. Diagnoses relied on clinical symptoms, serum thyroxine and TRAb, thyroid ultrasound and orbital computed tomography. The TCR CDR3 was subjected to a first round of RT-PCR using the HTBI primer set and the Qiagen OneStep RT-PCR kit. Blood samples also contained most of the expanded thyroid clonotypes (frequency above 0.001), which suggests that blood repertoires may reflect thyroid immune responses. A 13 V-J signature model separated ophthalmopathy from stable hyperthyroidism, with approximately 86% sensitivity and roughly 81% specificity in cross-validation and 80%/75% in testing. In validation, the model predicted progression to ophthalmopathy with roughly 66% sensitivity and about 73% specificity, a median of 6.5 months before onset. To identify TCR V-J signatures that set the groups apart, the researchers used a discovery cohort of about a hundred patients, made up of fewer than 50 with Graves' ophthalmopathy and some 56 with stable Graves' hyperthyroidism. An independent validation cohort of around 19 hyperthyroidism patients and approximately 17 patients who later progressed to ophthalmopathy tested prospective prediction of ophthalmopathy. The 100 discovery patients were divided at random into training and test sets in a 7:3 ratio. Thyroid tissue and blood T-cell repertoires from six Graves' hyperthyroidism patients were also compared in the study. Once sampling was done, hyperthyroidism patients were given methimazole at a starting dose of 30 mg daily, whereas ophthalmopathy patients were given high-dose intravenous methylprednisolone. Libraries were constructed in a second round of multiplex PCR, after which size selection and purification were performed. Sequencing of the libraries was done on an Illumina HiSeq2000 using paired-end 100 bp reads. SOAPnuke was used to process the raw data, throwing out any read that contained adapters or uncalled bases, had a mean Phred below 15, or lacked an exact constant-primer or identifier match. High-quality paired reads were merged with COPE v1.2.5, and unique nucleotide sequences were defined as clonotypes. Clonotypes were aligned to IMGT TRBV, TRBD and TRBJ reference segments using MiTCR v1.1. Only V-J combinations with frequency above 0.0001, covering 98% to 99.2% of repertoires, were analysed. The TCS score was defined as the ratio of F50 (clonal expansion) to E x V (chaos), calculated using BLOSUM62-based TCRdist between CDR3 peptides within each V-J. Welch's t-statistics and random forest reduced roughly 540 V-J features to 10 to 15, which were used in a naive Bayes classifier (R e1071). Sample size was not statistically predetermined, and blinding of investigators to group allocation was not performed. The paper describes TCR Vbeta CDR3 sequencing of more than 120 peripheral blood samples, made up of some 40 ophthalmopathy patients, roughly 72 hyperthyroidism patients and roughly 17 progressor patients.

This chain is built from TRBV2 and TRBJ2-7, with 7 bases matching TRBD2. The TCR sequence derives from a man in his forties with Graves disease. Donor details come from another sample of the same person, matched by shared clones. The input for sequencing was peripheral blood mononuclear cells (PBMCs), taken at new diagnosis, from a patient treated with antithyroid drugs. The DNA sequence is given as TGTGCCAGCAGTGATGTTGTTCGCGGGAGCTCCTACGAGCAGTACTTC. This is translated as CASSDVVRGSSYEQYF.